This TCR beta chain appears in the sequencing data of a study of blood T cell repertoires in COVID-19. Study information: PBMCs, B-cell-depleted T cells, or T cells provided the cDNA or gDNA that made up the material.

Here immunoSEQ multiplex PCR was the method, and the copy in TCRdb shows in-frame clones only, minus some. The sample holds about 250,000 clones, approximately 89% seen once. CDR1 is SGHAT, CDR2 FQNNGV, per germline. The J segment lost 2 bases and the V segment lost 4 bases, leaving 9 bases of the junction unmatched. The CDR3 contains 16 residues. Followed over time, Seattle patients had been enrolled while infection was active. This chain joins TRBV11-2 and TRBJ2-3, with 7 bases matching TRBD2. The TCR comes from a woman aged 25 to 39 with COVID-19, enrolled during active disease. Sequencing was done on a sample of peripheral blood. Here the CDR3 DNA reads TGTGCCAGCAGCTCTCATAGCGGGTATACCACAGATACGCAGTATTTT. Amino acids: CASSSHSGYTTDTQYF. Together with reference TRBV11-2 and TRBJ2-3, the CDR3 gives the full variable domain: EAGVAQSPRYKIIEKRQSVAFWCNPISGHATLYWYQQILGQGPKLLIQFQNNGVVDDSQLPKDRFSAERLKGVDSTLKIQPAKLEDSAVYLCASSSHSGYTTDTQYFGPGTRLTVL.